Presented here are 18 T cell receptor beta chains from one specimen sequenced in a study of cytomegalovirus exposure and HLA in healthy donors listed by TCRdb under 2017. Libraries were made using the immunoSEQ multiplex PCR assay. For the multiplex PCR, a mixture combining 60 forward primers for TCR Vbeta segments and 13 reverse primers for TCR Jbeta segments was used. The source is immuneACCESS, and TCRdb retained only in-frame sequences with V and J called. Part of the clones is not carried over; for the studies checked, unresolved V genes explain less than half of this, and the remainder is unexplained. The sample table shows approximately 160,000 clones, and around 72% are seen once. 1.3% to 1.5% of the sample is taken by the ten largest. The sample comprised PBMCs. The receptors come from a young man in good health and CMV-seronegative.

This clone has a single count. This rearrangement joins TRBV11-2 to TRBJ2-5, with 10 positions matching TRBD2. This CDR3 has 11 residues. With V trimmed by 6 bases and J by 13 bases, 5 bases remained unmatched. Germline values: CDR1 SGHAT, CDR2 FQNNGV. Here the CDR3 reads CASSLGTSAYF. The DNA of the CDR3 is TGTGCCAGCAGTTTGGGGACTAGCGCGTACTTC.

In its sample, this clone was seen once. Here the CDR3 reads CATTIASSTDTQYF. The CDR3 DNA reads as TGTGCCACCACAATAGCGTCTAGCACAGATACGCAGTATTTT. The genes are TRBV18 and TRBJ2-3; TRBD2 might be the D (5 bases). Germline values: CDR1 KGHSH, CDR2 LQKENI. The CDR3 has 14 amino acids. The V gene lost 10 bases and the J gene lost 0 bases, with 14 bases spanning the gap. Variable domain in full (rest from reference TRBV18 and TRBJ2-3): NAGVMQNPRHLVRRRGQEARLRCSPMKGHSHVYWYRQLPEEGLKFMVYLQKENIIDESGMPKERFSAEFPKEGPSILRIQQVVRGDSAAYFCATTIASSTDTQYFGPGTRLTVL.

CDR3 sequence (DNA): TGTGCCAGCAGTTTAAGGCTAGTTAATGAGCAGTTCTTC. It is translated as CASSLRLVNEQFF. The rearrangement links TRBV28 to TRBJ2-1; D call uncertain. The CDR3 totals 13 residues. CDR1 is MDHEN, CDR2 SYDVKM, per germline. V was pared by 2 bases and J by 7 bases, with 9 bases between.

This clone was counted a single time. This rearrangement joins TRBV5-8 to TRBJ2-7; the match to TRBD2 covers 12 bases. Losses at the gene ends were 4 bases for V and 0 bases for J; bases not matched to a gene: 8. The CDR3 runs 17 residues. CDR1 is SGHTS, CDR2 YDEGEE, per germline. The CDR3 DNA is TGTGCCAGCAGCCTCGGTCTAGCGGGAGGGAGCTCCTACGAGCAGTACTTC. This translates into CASSLGLAGGSSYEQYF.

This sequence joins TRBV6-4 and TRBJ2-1; 7 nucleotides match TRBD2. The CDR3 contains 15 residues. J gave up 7 bases and V 0 bases, and 6 bases lay outside the gene matches. Germline lookup yields CDR1 MRHNA and CDR2 SNTAGT. CDR3 sequence (DNA): TGTGCCAGCAGTGACTCTCCTAGCGGAACTAATGAGCAGTTCTTC. Translating it yields CASSDSPSGTNEQFF.

The genes are TRBV7-6 and TRBJ1-5, with 9 bases identical to TRBD1. The CDR3 covers 15 residues. Looked up from germline, CDR1 is SGHVS and CDR2 is FNYEAQ. V lost 5 bases to trimming and J lost 5 bases; unmatched junction nucleotides: 7. The CDR3 DNA is TGTGCCAGCAGCCCCCAGACAGGGGGGGATCAGCCCCAGCATTTT. This sequence encodes CASSPQTGGDQPQHF. Combining the CDR3 with reference TRBV7-6 and TRBJ1-5 gives the whole variable domain GAGVSQSPRYKVTKRGQDVALRCDPISGHVSLYWYRQALGQGPEFLTYFNYEAQQDKSGLPNDRFSAERPEGSISTLTIQRTEQRDSAMYRCASSPQTGGDQPQHFGDGTRLSIL.

The table lists this clone with a few counts. The V and J genes are TRBV6-1 and TRBJ2-5, with 8 bases identical to TRBD1. This CDR3 has 15 residues. Germline assignment: CDR1 MNHNS and CDR2 SASEGT. The junction had 11 bases not matched to a gene; V was cut back by 7 bases and J by 4 bases. The CDR3 bases are TGTGCCAGCATGAGACAGGGGAGCCTAGCAGAGACCCAGTACTTC. Amino acid sequence: CASMRQGSLAETQYF.

This chain uses TRBV4-1 with TRBJ2-7; 9 bases line up with TRBD1. Germline-derived CDR1 and CDR2 are MGHRA and YSYEKL. The CDR3 is 17 amino acids. V lost 2 bases, J lost 2 bases, and 10 bases stayed unmatched. The CDR3 here is CASSQIFGQGRAYEQYF. CDR3 nucleotide sequence: TGCGCCAGCAGCCAAATCTTCGGACAGGGGAGAGCCTACGAGCAGTACTTC.

The V and J genes are TRBV4-1 and TRBJ2-2; a weak D match, TRBD1 (5 bases). The germline V and J ends were trimmed by 3 bases and 0 bases, with 11 bases remaining between them. This CDR3 is 16 amino acids long. Looked up from germline, CDR1 is MGHRA and CDR2 is YSYEKL. The CDR3 loop reads CASSHKGAPNTGELFF. In DNA, the CDR3 is TGCGCCAGCAGCCACAAAGGGGCCCCGAACACCGGGGAGCTGTTTTTT.

The chain links TRBV29-1 to TRBJ1-3, with D tentatively TRBD1 (6 bases). Per germline, CDR1 SQVTM and CDR2 ANQGSEA. This CDR3 has 14 amino acids. Trimming shortened V by 4 bases and J by 0 bases, and 10 bases separated the two germline ends. The CDR3, as DNA: TGCAGCGTTGCCCCGACAGGCTCTGGAAACACCATATATTTT. It is translated as CSVAPTGSGNTIYF. The entire variable domain, with the rest obtained from reference TRBV29-1 and TRBJ1-3, is as follows: SAVISQKPSRDICQRGTSLTIQCQVDSQVTMMFWYRQQPGQSLTLIATANQGSEATYESGFVIDKFPISRPNLTFSTLTVSNMSPEDSSIYLCSVAPTGSGNTIYFGEGSWLTVV.

V usage is TRBV2 and J usage is TRBJ1-1; D possibly corresponds to TRBD1 (5 bases). CDR3 length equals 13 residues. V was cut by 2 bases and J by 11 bases, with 15 bases left in between. Germline lookup yields CDR1 SNHLY and CDR2 FYNNEI. CDR3 protein: CASSELPIPGAFF. DNA for the CDR3: TGTGCCAGCAGTGAACTCCCAATCCCAGGGGCTTTCTTT.

The V and J genes are TRBV7-2 and TRBJ2-7; D perhaps matches TRBD2 (6 bases). Germline CDR1 is SGHTA and CDR2 is FQGNSA. V gave up 8 bases and J gave up 3 bases, with 17 bases separating them. CDR3 size: 14 residues. The CDR3 reads CASGTLAWVYEQYF. The CDR3 DNA is TGTGCCAGCGGAACCCTAGCGTGGGTCTACGAGCAGTACTTC.

This chain links TRBV7-9 with TRBJ2-7, with D possibly being TRBD2 (7 bases). The ends were cut back, 5 bases at V and 1 base at J, with 18 bases in the middle. The CDR3 is 16 residues long. Germline CDR1 SEHNR, CDR2 FQNEAQ (reference sequence). The CDR3: CASSVSGGGSSYEQYF. CDR3 nucleotide sequence: TGTGCCAGCAGCGTCAGCGGCGGGGGCTCGTCCTACGAGCAGTACTTC.

The chain couples TRBV28 to TRBJ2-1, with TRBD1 identical over 12 bases. CDR3 length: 14 residues. The junction had 6 bases not matched to a gene; V was cut back by 5 bases and J by 10 bases. Germline CDR1 and CDR2: MDHEN and SYDVKM. The CDR3 region is CASSAGQGAEEQFF. The CDR3 DNA reads TGTGCCAGCAGTGCGGGACAGGGGGCCGAAGAGCAGTTCTTC.

The rearrangement links TRBV5-1 to TRBJ1-4; TRBD1 matches 7 bases. The CDR3 runs 14 residues. Looked up from germline, CDR1 is SGHRS and CDR2 is YFSETQ. Losses at the gene ends were 4 bases for V and 8 bases for J; bases not matched to a gene: 8. The CDR3 loop is CASSMTGRGEKLFF. DNA for the CDR3: TGCGCCAGCAGCATGACAGGGCGGGGAGAAAAACTGTTTTTT.

V and J are TRBV11-3 and TRBJ2-7; TRBD1 aligns across 7 bases. The CDR3 loop spans 15 amino acids. CDR1 is SGHNT, CDR2 YENEEA, per germline. Losses at the gene ends were 5 bases for V and 2 bases for J; bases not matched to a gene: 9. This CDR3 reads CASSPGGQLAYEQYF. Here the CDR3 DNA reads TGTGCCAGCAGCCCAGGGGGACAGTTAGCCTACGAGCAGTACTTC.

The count of this clone is one. The gene calls are TRBV9 and TRBJ2-3; 10 bases agree with TRBD2. Trimming at V came to 0 bases and at J to 1 base, leaving 5 bases not matched to a gene. Germline V lookup: CDR1 SGDLS, CDR2 YYNGEE. The CDR3 has 17 amino acids. The DNA for the CDR3 is TGTGCCAGCAGCGTAGTGAGCGGGAGGGTTGGCACAGATACGCAGTATTTT. Translation gives CASSVVSGRVGTDTQYF.

The chain links TRBV7-8 to TRBJ2-7; TRBD1 matches at 9 bases. J was trimmed by 6 bases and V by 8 bases; bases with no gene match: 8. This CDR3 spans 13 amino acids. Germline-derived CDR1 and CDR2 are SGHVS and FQNEAQ. The DNA of the CDR3 is TGTGCCAGCGGACCGGGACAGGGTACCGAGCAGTACTTC. Its translation is CASGPGQGTEQYF. Full variable domain (rest looked up from reference TRBV7-8 and TRBJ2-7): GAGVSQSPRYKVAKRGQDVALRCDPISGHVSLFWYQQALGQGPEFLTYFQNEAQLDKSGLPSDRFFAERPEGSVSTLKIQRTQQEDSAVYLCASGPGQGTEQYFGPGTRLTVT.